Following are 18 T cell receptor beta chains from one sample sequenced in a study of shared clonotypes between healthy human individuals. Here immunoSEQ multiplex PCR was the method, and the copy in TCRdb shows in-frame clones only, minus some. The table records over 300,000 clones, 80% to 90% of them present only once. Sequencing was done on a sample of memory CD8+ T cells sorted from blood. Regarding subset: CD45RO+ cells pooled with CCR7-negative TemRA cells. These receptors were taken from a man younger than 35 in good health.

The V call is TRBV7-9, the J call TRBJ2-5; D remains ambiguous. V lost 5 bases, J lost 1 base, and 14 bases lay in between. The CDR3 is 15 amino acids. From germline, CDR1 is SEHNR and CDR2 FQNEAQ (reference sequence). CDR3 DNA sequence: TGTGCCAGCAGCCCACCCAAGAGTATCCAAGAGACCCAGTACTTC. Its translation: CASSPPKSIQETQYF. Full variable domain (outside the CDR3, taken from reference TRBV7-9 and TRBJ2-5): DTGVSQNPRHKITKRGQNVTFRCDPISEHNRLYWYRQTLGQGPEFLTYFQNEAQLEKSRLLSDRFSAERPKGSFSTLEIQRTEQGDSAMYLCASSPPKSIQETQYFGPGTRLLVL.

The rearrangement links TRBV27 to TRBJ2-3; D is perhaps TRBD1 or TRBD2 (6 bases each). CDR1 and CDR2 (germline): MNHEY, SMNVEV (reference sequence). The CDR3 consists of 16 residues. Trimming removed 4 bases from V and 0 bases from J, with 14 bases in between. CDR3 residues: CASSWGAGTSTDTQYF. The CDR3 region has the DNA TGTGCCAGCAGTTGGGGGGCAGGAACTAGCACAGATACGCAGTATTTT.

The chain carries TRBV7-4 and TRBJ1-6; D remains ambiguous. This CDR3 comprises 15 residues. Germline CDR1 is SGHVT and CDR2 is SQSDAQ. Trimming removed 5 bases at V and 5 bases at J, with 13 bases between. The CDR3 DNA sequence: TGTGCCAGCAGCACAGCGTCCCCAGATAATTCACCCCTCCACTTT. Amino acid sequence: CASSTASPDNSPLHF.

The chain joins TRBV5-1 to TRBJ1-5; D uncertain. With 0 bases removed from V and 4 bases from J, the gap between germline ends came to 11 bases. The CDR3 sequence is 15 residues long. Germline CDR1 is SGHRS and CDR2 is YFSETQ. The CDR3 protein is CASSLAGEVNQPQHF. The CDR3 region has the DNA TGCGCCAGCAGCTTGGCTGGGGAGGTGAATCAGCCCCAGCATTTT.

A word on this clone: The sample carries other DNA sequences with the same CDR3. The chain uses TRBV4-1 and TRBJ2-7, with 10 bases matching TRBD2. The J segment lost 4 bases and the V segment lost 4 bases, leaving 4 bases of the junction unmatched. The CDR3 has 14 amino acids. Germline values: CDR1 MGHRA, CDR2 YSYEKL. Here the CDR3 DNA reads TGCGCCAGCAGCCCTCTAGCGGGAGTTTACGAGCAGTACTTC. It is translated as CASSPLAGVYEQYF.

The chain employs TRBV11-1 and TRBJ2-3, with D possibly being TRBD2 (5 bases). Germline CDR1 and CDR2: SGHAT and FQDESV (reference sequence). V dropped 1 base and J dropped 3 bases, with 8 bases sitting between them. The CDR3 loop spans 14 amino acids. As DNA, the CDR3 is TGTGCCAGCAGCTTAGGGGGAGAAACAGATACGCAGTATTTT. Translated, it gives CASSLGGETDTQYF.

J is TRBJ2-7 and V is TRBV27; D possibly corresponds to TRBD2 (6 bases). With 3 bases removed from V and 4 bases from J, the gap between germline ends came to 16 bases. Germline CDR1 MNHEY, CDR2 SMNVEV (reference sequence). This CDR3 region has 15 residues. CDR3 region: CASSLGEAYWYEQYF. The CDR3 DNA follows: TGTGCCAGCAGTTTGGGGGAGGCCTATTGGTACGAGCAGTACTTC.

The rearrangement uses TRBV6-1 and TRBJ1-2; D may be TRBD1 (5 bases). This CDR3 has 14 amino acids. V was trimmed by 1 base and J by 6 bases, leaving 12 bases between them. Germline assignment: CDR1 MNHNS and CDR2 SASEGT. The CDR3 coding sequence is TGTGCCAGCAGTGAAGATCTCAGGGCGGATGGCTACACCTTC. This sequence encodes CASSEDLRADGYTF.

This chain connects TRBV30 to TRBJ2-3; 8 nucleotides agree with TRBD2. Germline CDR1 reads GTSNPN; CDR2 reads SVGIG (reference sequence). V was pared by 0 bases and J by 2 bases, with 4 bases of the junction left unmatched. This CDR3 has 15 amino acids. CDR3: CAWSVPGGPTDTQYF. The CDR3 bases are TGTGCCTGGAGTGTACCGGGAGGGCCCACAGATACGCAGTATTTT. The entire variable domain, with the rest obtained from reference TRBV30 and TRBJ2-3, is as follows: SQTIHQWPATLVQPVGSPLSLECTVEGTSNPNLYWYRQAAGRGLQLLFYSVGIGQISSEVPQNLSASRPQDRQFILSSKKLLLSDSGFYLCAWSVPGGPTDTQYFGPGTRLTVL.

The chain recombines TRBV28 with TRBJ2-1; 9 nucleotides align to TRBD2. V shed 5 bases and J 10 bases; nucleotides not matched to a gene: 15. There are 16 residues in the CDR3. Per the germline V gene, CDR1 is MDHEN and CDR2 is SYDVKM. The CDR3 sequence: CASSPRTSVSRGEQFF. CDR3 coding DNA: TGTGCCAGCAGTCCTCGGACTAGCGTCTCTCGGGGGGAGCAGTTCTTC.

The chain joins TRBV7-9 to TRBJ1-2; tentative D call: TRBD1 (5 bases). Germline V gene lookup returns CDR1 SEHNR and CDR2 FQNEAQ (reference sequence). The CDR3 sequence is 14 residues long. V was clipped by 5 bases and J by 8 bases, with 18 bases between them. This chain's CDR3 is CASSPPVKGDGYTF. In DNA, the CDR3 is TGTGCCAGCAGCCCCCCGGTGAAAGGGGACGGCTACACCTTC.

Here the CDR3 DNA reads TGTGCCAGCTTGGGGACTAGCGGAGGTACATGGGAGACCCAGTACTTC. Protein product: CASLGTSGGTWETQYF. The chain recombines TRBV2 with TRBJ2-5, with TRBD2 identical over 11 bases. This CDR3 is 16 amino acids long. Germline CDR1 reads SNHLY; CDR2 reads FYNNEI. The J segment lost 5 bases and the V segment lost 8 bases, leaving 13 bases of the junction unmatched.

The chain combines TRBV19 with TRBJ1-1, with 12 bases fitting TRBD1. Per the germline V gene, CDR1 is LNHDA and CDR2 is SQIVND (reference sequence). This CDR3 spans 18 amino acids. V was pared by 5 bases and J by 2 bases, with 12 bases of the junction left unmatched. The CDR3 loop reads CASSASYRDRGLNTEAFF. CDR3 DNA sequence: TGTGCCAGTAGTGCGTCTTACCGGGACAGGGGGCTCAACACTGAAGCTTTCTTT.

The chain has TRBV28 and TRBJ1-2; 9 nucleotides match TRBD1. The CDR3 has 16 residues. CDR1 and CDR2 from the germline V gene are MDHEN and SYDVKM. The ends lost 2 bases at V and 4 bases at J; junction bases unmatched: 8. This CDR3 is CASSLLDRGELYGYTF. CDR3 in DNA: TGTGCCAGCAGTTTACTCGACAGGGGGGAACTCTATGGCTACACCTTC.

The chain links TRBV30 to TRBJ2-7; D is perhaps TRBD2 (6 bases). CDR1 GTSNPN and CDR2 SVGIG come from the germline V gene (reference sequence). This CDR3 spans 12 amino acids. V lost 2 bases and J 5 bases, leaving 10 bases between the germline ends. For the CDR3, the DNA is TGTGCCTGGAGTCTAGGAGGGAACGAGCAGTACTTC. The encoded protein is CAWSLGGNEQYF.

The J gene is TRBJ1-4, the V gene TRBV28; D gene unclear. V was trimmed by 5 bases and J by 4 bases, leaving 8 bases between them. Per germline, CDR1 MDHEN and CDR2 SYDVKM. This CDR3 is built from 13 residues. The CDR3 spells CASSRELNEKLFF. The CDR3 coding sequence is TGTGCCAGCAGTCGGGAACTTAATGAAAAACTGTTTTTT.

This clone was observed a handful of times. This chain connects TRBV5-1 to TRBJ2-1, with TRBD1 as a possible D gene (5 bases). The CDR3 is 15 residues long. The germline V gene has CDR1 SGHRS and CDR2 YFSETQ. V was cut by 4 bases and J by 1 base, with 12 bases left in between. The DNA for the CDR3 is TGCGCCAGCAGCGGTGACAGTTCTTCCTACAATGAGCAGTTCTTC. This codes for CASSGDSSSYNEQFF.

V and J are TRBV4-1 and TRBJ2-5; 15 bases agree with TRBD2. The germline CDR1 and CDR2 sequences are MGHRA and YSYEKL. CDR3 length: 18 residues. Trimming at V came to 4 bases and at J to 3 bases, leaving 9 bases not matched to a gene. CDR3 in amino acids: CASSRPGTSGGPEETQYF. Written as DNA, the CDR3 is TGCGCCAGCAGCCGTCCCGGGACTAGCGGGGGGCCGGAAGAGACCCAGTACTTC.